Shown below are 15 T cell receptor beta chains from a single sample sequenced in a study of tumor-infiltrating lymphocytes in primary liver carcinoma. With about 470 ng total RNA as template and a constant-region primer, TCR beta cDNA was made. ARM-PCR, slightly modified, supplied the TCR beta libraries through three nested multiplex PCR rounds. Two initial PCR rounds of about 10 cycles each paired TRBV1-TRBV30 forward primers with a C-beta reverse primer. TCRdb itself ran the multiplex PCR reads through MiXCR, one entry per CDR3 protein. The sample records about 96,000 distinct CDR3 sequences, about 70% being singletons. From unsorted bulk tissue weighing roughly 18-30 mg, DNA and RNA were co-extracted. The specimen was tumor-adjacent normal liver tissue. These receptors were obtained from a man aged 35 to 55 with primary liver carcinoma and hepatitis B virus infection.

Comments on this clonotype: Possible read error: a much larger clone is one base away. The chain employs TRBV28 and TRBJ1-5; 10 bases line up with TRBD1. Germline-derived CDR1 and CDR2 are MDHEN and SYDVKM. There are 16 residues in the CDR3. In nucleotides, the CDR3 is TGTGCCTGCAGGATGACAGGGGGCTTTAACAATCAGCCCCAGCATTTT. Amino acid sequence: CACRMTGGFNNQPQHF. Looking up the rest from reference TRBV28 and TRBJ1-5 gives the full variable domain: DVKVTQSSRYLVKRTGEKVFLECVQDMDHENMFWYRQDPGLGLRLIYFSYDVKMKEKGDIPEGYSVSREKKERFSLILESASTNQTSMYLCACRMTGGFNNQPQHFGDGTRLSIL.

As for this clonotype: An end of the junction differs from the germline gene, which may be a read error. The chain recombines TRBV29-1 with TRBJ1-1; TRBD1 might be the D (6 bases). The CDR3 sequence is 13 residues long. Germline CDR1 SQVTM, CDR2 ANQGSEA. CDR3 protein: CSVAWTDTTEAFF. In nucleotides, the CDR3 is TGCAGCGTTGCCTGGACAGACACCACTGAGGCTTTCTTT.

With respect to this clonotype: This may arise from a read error, as a much more abundant clone is one base away. This chain joins TRBV10-3 and TRBJ2-3; a possible D gene is TRBD2 (5 bases). Trimming removed 3 bases at V and 4 bases at J, with 11 bases between. Per germline, CDR1 ENHRY and CDR2 SYGVKD. CDR3 length: 14 amino acids. The CDR3 here is CAISERERADTQYF. In DNA form, the CDR3 reads TGTGCCATCAGTGAACGGGAACGGGCAGATACGCAGTATTTT.

This clonotype appeared many times. The chain links TRBV7-9 to TRBJ2-3, with 7 bases that match TRBD2. The V gene end was trimmed by 5 bases and the J gene end by 4 bases; junction bases not matched to a gene: 6. The CDR3 is 14 residues long. The germline CDR1 and CDR2 sequences are SEHNR and FQNEAQ (reference sequence). CDR3 coding DNA: TGTGCCAGCAGCAATGGGGCGGGAGCAGATACGCAGTATTTT. This encodes CASSNGAGADTQYF.

V is TRBV2 and J is TRBJ2-3; D is possibly TRBD1 (6 bases). The V gene's germline CDR1 is SNHLY and CDR2 FYNNEI. This CDR3 has 16 amino acids. V lost 8 bases and J 0 bases, leaving 18 bases between the germline ends. CDR3 protein: CASCSPTGTSTDTQYF. The DNA for the CDR3 is TGTGCCAGCTGTTCCCCAACAGGGACCAGCACAGATACGCAGTATTTT.

CDR3 residues: CSAKPGGDTEAFF. DNA of the CDR3: TGCAGTGCAAAACCAGGGGGGGACACTGAAGCTTTCTTT. The chain carries TRBV20-1 and TRBJ1-1, with 7 bases matching TRBD1. Germline CDR1 reads DFQATT; CDR2 reads SNEGSKA (reference sequence). The CDR3 runs to 13 residues. The V segment lost 6 bases and the J segment 3 bases; nucleotides outside the gene matches: 7.

In this sample, this clonotype turned up many times. The V call is TRBV6-6, the J call TRBJ1-1; D remains ambiguous. The CDR3 covers 12 residues. The germline V gene encodes CDR1 MNHNY and CDR2 SVGAGI (reference sequence). V was cut by 2 bases and J by 3 bases, with 4 bases left in between. CDR3 nucleotide sequence: TGTGCCAGCAGTTACGGGGACACTGAAGCTTTCTTT. Its translation is CASSYGDTEAFF.

This clonotype has a single count. The V and J genes are TRBV11-2 and TRBJ2-3, with D perhaps given as TRBD1 or TRBD2 (5 bases each). In germline, CDR1 is SGHAT, CDR2 FQNNGV. The CDR3 length is 14 residues. With 5 bases removed from V and 5 bases from J, the gap between germline ends came to 14 bases. This CDR3 is CASSHGTSEDTQYF. The DNA of the CDR3 is TGTGCCAGCAGCCACGGGACCAGCGAAGATACGCAGTATTTT.

The gene calls are TRBV24-1 and TRBJ1-5; D not certain. CDR1 KGHDR and CDR2 SFDVKD come from the germline V gene. With 3 bases removed from V and 1 base from J, the gap between germline ends came to 3 bases. There are 13 residues in the CDR3. The CDR3 sequence: CATSDQSNQPQHF. CDR3 sequence (DNA): TGTGCCACCAGTGATCAGAGCAATCAGCCCCAGCATTTT.

Points on this clonotype: A much larger clone sits a single nucleotide away, making a read error possible. Given the absence of the conserved phenylalanine or tryptophan at the CDR3 end, a read error is likely. The rearrangement uses TRBV6-1 and TRBJ2-7, with D uncertain. There are 13 residues in the CDR3. V lost 0 bases and J 2 bases, leaving 5 bases between the germline ends. Germline V gene sequence: CDR1 MNHNS, CDR2 SASEGT. The CDR3 nucleotides read TGTGCCAGCAGTGAAGCTAGAACCTACGAGCAGTACTCC. Amino acid sequence: CASSEARTYEQYS.

This clonotype was seen ten or more times. The chain uses TRBV5-4 and TRBJ2-1, with TRBD2 matching 8 bases. Trimming at V came to 0 bases and at J to 5 bases, leaving 7 bases not matched to a gene. Germline CDR1 is SGHNT and CDR2 is YYREEE (reference sequence). The CDR3 contains 16 residues. The chain's CDR3 is CASSLGTGGPDNEQFF. In DNA form, the CDR3 reads TGTGCCAGCAGCTTGGGAACGGGAGGGCCAGACAATGAGCAGTTCTTC.

Of note for this clonotype: A junction boundary mismatches the germline segment, possibly from a read error. This chain joins TRBV11-2 and TRBJ2-1; 7 bases map to TRBD2. Germline loops: CDR1 SGHAT, CDR2 FQNNGV. CDR3 length equals 16 residues. CDR3 residues: CASSLDIGLDMGERFF. The CDR3 nucleotides read TGTGCCAGTAGCTTGGATATCGGACTAGACATGGGTGAGCGGTTCTTC. The full variable domain, in which reference TRBV11-2 and TRBJ2-1 provide the parts outside the CDR3, is EAGVAQSPRYKIIEKRQSVAFWCNPISGHATLYWYQQILGQGPKLLIQFQNNGVVDDSQLPKDRFSAERLKGVDSTLKIQPAKLEDSAVYLCASSLDIGLDMGERFFGPGTRLTVL.

For this clonotype: Since a much larger clone is just one base distant, this may be a read error. This CDR3 reads CAGSQDAQRETQYF. CDR3 in DNA: TGCGCCGGCAGCCAAGATGCCCAGCGGGAGACCCAGTACTTC. This chain links TRBV4-1 with TRBJ2-5; a weak D match, TRBD2 (5 bases). Germline values: CDR1 MGHRA, CDR2 YSYEKL. CDR3 length: 14 amino acids.

The table lists this clonotype with many counts. This chain links TRBV6-5 with TRBJ2-7; 9 bases are a match to TRBD2. The CDR3 has 16 residues. Unmatched junction bases numbered 9, after V lost 6 bases and J lost 0 bases. Germline V gene lookup returns CDR1 MNHEY and CDR2 SVGAGI. This CDR3 is CASSTTSGFDSYEQYF. The CDR3 region has the DNA TGTGCCAGCAGCACTACTAGCGGGTTCGACTCCTACGAGCAGTACTTC.

About this clonotype: This may come from a read error, since a much larger clone is one base off. V is TRBV5-5 and J is TRBJ2-1; D is uncertain. The CDR3 totals 16 residues. Germline assignment: CDR1 SGHKS and CDR2 YYEKEE (reference sequence). The CDR3 DNA sequence: TGTACCAGCAGCTTGGAGTGGGCGTCTTCCTACAATGAGCAGTTCTTC. The encoded protein is CTSSLEWASSYNEQFF.